This TCR beta chain was retrieved from a study of OX40 agonist ivuxolimab in advanced cancers. Across the study: Hepatocellular carcinoma, melanoma, renal cell or head and neck cancer affected the dose-escalation patients. Cohort: about 82% men, mean age 60, aged about 23 to 80. Prior anti-PD-1, anti-PD-L1 or anti-CTLA-4 therapy was allowed; 30% to 40% had some.

Germline loops: CDR1 MDHEN, CDR2 SYDVKM. The CDR3 totals 12 residues. Trimming removed 3 bases from V and 4 bases from J, with 4 bases in between. Sequencing was performed with immunoSEQ multiplex PCR; in TCRdb, only in-frame clones are kept and a portion is missing. The sample yields around 140,000 clones, about nine tenths seen once. This clone was counted a single time. The source is an adult with an advanced solid tumor such as melanoma, head and neck, liver or kidney cancer. The sample in question was CD4+ or CD8+ T cells sorted from blood, obtained in a trial of the OX40 agonist ivuxolimab. This sequence joins TRBV28 and TRBJ1-3; D ambiguous. The CDR3 loop reads CASSFGGNTIYF. The CDR3 nucleotides read TGTGCCAGCAGTTTCGGGGGAAACACCATATATTTT. Supplemented by reference TRBV28 and TRBJ1-3, the full variable domain reads DVKVTQSSRYLVKRTGEKVFLECVQDMDHENMFWYRQDPGLGLRLIYFSYDVKMKEKGDIPEGYSVSREKKERFSLILESASTNQTSMYLCASSFGGNTIYFGEGSWLTVV.